This TCR beta chain was identified in a study of blood T cell repertoires in COVID-19. About the study: The samples span acute and convalescent COVID-19 from the United States, Italy and Spain. PBMCs, B-cell-depleted T cells, or T cells were the source of the cDNA or gDNA that made up the material.

CDR1 is WSHSY, CDR2 SAAADI, per germline. CDR3 length: 16 amino acids. V lost 8 bases and J lost 5, with 21 bases in between. In the authors' methods: Amplification of reference gene primers was used by the study to estimate nucleated cell counts. Repertoires were generated with immunoSEQ multiplex PCR, while TCRdb's copy carries only in-frame clones and drops some. That table is the source of V, J and clone size, and D and trimming were worked out from the DNA. The sample has about 310,000 clones; 80% to 90% are singletons. V and J are TRBV10-2 and TRBJ2-2, with D maybe TRBD2 (5 bases). The sequence came from a man aged 50 or older with active or convalescent COVID-19. What was sequenced was peripheral blood. CDR3 amino acids: CASLPTRITGTGELFF. The DNA of the CDR3 is TGCGCCAGCCTTCCAACTCGGATCACGGGGACCGGGGAGCTGTTTTTT.